This is a list of T cell receptor beta chains from one sample in a study of Tregs in tolerant kidney transplant recipients. Antigens of these TCRs are unknown. Sequencing used immunoSEQ multiplex PCR; TCRdb keeps in-frame clones, though not all of them. The sample records 15,000 to 20,000 clones, approximately 60% being singletons. The sample taken for sequencing was Tregs from blood cultured with allogeneic cells. The source of these receptors is a human donor in good health. The CDR3 runs from the conserved cysteine through the conserved F or W. D genes are given only for firm matches. Some rows mark clone size as missing; the rest say once, few, many or name a class of expanded clone.

j_call	clone_size	d_call	v_call	cdr3_nt	cdr3_aa
TRBJ2-3	NA	NA	TRBV29-1	TGCAGCGTTGACCGGCAGGCAGATACGCAGTATTTT	CSVDRQADTQYF
TRBJ2-3	NA	TRBD2	TRBV6-1	TGTGCCAGCCGTGGGACTAGCGGGGGAACTAGCACAGATACGCAGTATTTT	CASRGTSGGTSTDTQYF
TRBJ1-1	NA	NA	TRBV5-4	TGTGCCAGCAGCTCACCAAGGAAGGGAATGTCCCTACAGAACACTGAAGCTTTCTTT	CASSSPRKGMSLQNTEAFF
TRBJ2-3	NA	NA	TRBV4-2	TGTGCCAGCAGCCAAGAACGTTTTCTGGGGGGAAACACAGATACGCAGTATTTT	CASSQERFLGGNTDTQYF
TRBJ2-5	NA	NA	TRBV5-5	TGTGCCAGCAGCCCTCAGAGAGAGACCCAGTACTTC	CASSPQRETQYF
TRBJ2-7	NA	NA	TRBV18	TGTGCCAGCTCACCACCTTCTTCTAGAAGGTACGAGCAGTACTTC	CASSPPSSRRYEQYF
TRBJ2-7	NA	NA	TRBV18	TGTGCCAGCTCACCCCCCCGTGGAGGGGTCCCCTACGAGCAGTACTTC	CASSPPRGGVPYEQYF
TRBJ2-4	NA	NA	TRBV7-4	TGTGCCAGCAGCTTAGGAGTAGAGTACATTCAGTACTTC	CASSLGVEYIQYF
TRBJ2-6	few	TRBD2	TRBV4-1	TGCGCCAGCAGCCAATCACAATGGGGGGGTTCTGCTTTGGCTGGGGCCAACGTCCTGACTTTC	CASSQSQWGGSALAGANVLTF
TRBJ2-7	NA	NA	TRBV6-5	TGTGCCAGTGTCGGGAGCTCCTACGAGCAGTACTTC	CASVGSSYEQYF
TRBJ1-6	NA	NA	TRBV30	TGTGCCTGGAGTGTGGGCTCCTATAATTCACCCCTCCACTTT	CAWSVGSYNSPLHF
TRBJ1-5	medium-sized	TRBD1	TRBV10-3	TGTGCCATCAGTTCCGGACAGGGGAACAATCAGCCCCAGCATTTT	CAISSGQGNNQPQHF
TRBJ2-4	NA	NA	TRBV9	TGTGCCAGCAGCGCCCAACAGGGTAGCATTCAGTACTTC	CASSAQQGSIQYF
TRBJ2-7	medium-sized	TRBD2	TRBV9	TGTGCCAGCAGCGTAGCTGCGGGGGTATACTACGAGCAGTACTTC	CASSVAAGVYYEQYF
TRBJ2-1	NA	TRBD2	TRBV5-5	TGTGCCAGCAGCTTGGCGGGGGGTCTCTACAATGAGCAGTTCTTC	CASSLAGGLYNEQFF
TRBJ2-1	NA	NA	TRBV11-2	TGTGCCAGCAGCGAAAACTCAGGGGCGACGAACAATGAGCAGTTCTTC	CASSENSGATNNEQFF
TRBJ2-5	NA	NA	TRBV29-1	TGCAGCGTACCAGGGATGGGAGAGACCCAGTACTTC	CSVPGMGETQYF
TRBJ2-7	NA	NA	TRBV4-1	TGCGCCAGCAGCCAATGGCATTCGGGTGTGGTCGAGCAGTACTTC	CASSQWHSGVVEQYF
TRBJ2-1	NA	NA	TRBV7-3	TGTGCCAGCAGCTTAGACCCCGTACCTTCGGAGCAGTTCTTC	CASSLDPVPSEQFF
TRBJ2-1	NA	NA	TRBV7-2	TGTGCCAGCACCCCGGGGTACTGGAATGAGCAGTTCTTC	CASTPGYWNEQFF
TRBJ1-4	NA	NA	TRBV7-2	TGTGCCAGCAGCTTATCGGGAACCCGGGGTCTCAATGAAAAACTGTTTTTT	CASSLSGTRGLNEKLFF
TRBJ1-6	few	NA	TRBV10-3	TGTGCCATCAGTGGGCCGAATTCACCCCTCCACTTT	CAISGPNSPLHF
TRBJ1-2	NA	TRBD1	TRBV5-1	TGCGCCAGCAGCATCTCGGGACAGGGGTTCAATGGCTACACCTTC	CASSISGQGFNGYTF
TRBJ2-1	NA	TRBD1	TRBV5-1	TGCGCCAGCAGCTTCCACAGGGGCCGGTACAATGAGCAGTTCTTC	CASSFHRGRYNEQFF
TRBJ2-5	NA	NA	TRBV2	TGTGCCAGCAGTGCGAACTTAAGAGAGACCCAGTACTTC	CASSANLRETQYF
TRBJ1-3	NA	NA	TRBV7-9	TGTGCCAGCAGCTTAGCGCGGAACACCATATATTTT	CASSLARNTIYF
TRBJ2-2	few	NA	TRBV4-1	TGCGCCAGCAGCCGGAGTTGGGACAACGCGAACACCGGGGAGCTGTTTTTT	CASSRSWDNANTGELFF
TRBJ1-2	NA	NA	TRBV6-5	TGTGCCAGCATGGTGGGCGCCAGTGGCTACACCTTC	CASMVGASGYTF
TRBJ2-3	NA	NA	TRBV5-8	TGTGCCAGCAGCTTGTTGGGGACAGATACGCAGTATTTT	CASSLLGTDTQYF
TRBJ2-5	once	TRBD1	TRBV6-5	TGTGCCAGCAGTTCCCAGGGACAGGGGTGGCAGTACTTC	CASSSQGQGWQYF
TRBJ2-2	NA	NA	TRBV6-6	TGTGCCAGCAGTTACGCTACCACCGGGGAGCTGTTTTTT	CASSYATTGELFF
TRBJ2-1	NA	NA	TRBV6-6	TGTGCCAGCAGCCCCGGGGCGGGTGAGCAGTTCTTC	CASSPGAGEQFF
TRBJ2-5	NA	TRBD1	TRBV2	TGTGCCAGCAGCCCAGGGACAGCGTTTGGGGAGACCCAGTACTTC	CASSPGTAFGETQYF
TRBJ2-2	NA	TRBD2	TRBV6-1	TGTGCCAGCAGACTAGCGGGAGCGAACACCGGGGAGCTGTTTTTT	CASRLAGANTGELFF
TRBJ2-6	once	TRBD1	TRBV5-5	TGTGCCAGCAGCCGCGGACAGGGAGGTAGTGGGGCCAACGTCCTGACTTTC	CASSRGQGGSGANVLTF
TRBJ2-7	NA	NA	TRBV2	TGTGCCAGCAGTGAAAGTGGGGGCTACGAGCAGTACTTC	CASSESGGYEQYF
TRBJ2-1	few	NA	TRBV11-3	TGTGCCAGCAGCTTAGGCGGGGAACGGGACAATGAGCAGTTCTTC	CASSLGGERDNEQFF
TRBJ2-5	NA	TRBD2	TRBV5-4	TGTGCCAGCAGCCCGGGGGGACGAAAAGAGACCCAGTACTTC	CASSPGGRKETQYF
TRBJ2-4	medium-sized	NA	TRBV30	TGTGCCGGCCTAACCGGGATAGCCAAAAACATTCAGTACTTC	CAGLTGIAKNIQYF
TRBJ1-2	NA	NA	TRBV7-2	TGTGCCAGCAGCTTAGGGTGGGAGTATGGCTACACCTTC	CASSLGWEYGYTF
TRBJ1-3	few	NA	TRBV2	TGTGCCAGCAGTGAATTGTATGCTGGAAACACCATATATTTT	CASSELYAGNTIYF
TRBJ1-1	NA	NA	TRBV10-3	TGTGCCATCAGTGAGTCGAGGGTCAGGAACACTGAAGCTTTCTTT	CAISESRVRNTEAFF
TRBJ1-2	NA	NA	TRBV6-1	TGTGCCAGCACCACTACAATTCTCGTTCGTTATGGCTACACCTTC	CASTTTILVRYGYTF
TRBJ1-2	NA	TRBD1	TRBV6-6	TGTGCCGGCTGGACAGGGGTCCCCCTGGGCTACACCTTC	CAGWTGVPLGYTF
TRBJ1-6	NA	NA	TRBV6-1	TGTGCCAGCAGTGAAGGTCGGGGTTATAATTCACCCCTCCACTTT	CASSEGRGYNSPLHF
TRBJ2-5	NA	NA	TRBV27	TGTGCCAGCAGTCGCCGGGCCCAAAGGTTGGAGACCCAGTACTTC	CASSRRAQRLETQYF
TRBJ1-5	few	NA	TRBV7-9	TGTGCCAGCAGTCCGACGGAACGCAATCAGCCCCAGCATTTT	CASSPTERNQPQHF
TRBJ2-2	NA	TRBD1	TRBV7-3	TGTGCCAGCAGCTTGACAGGGGTGGCCGGGGAGCTGTTTTTT	CASSLTGVAGELFF
TRBJ2-3	many	NA	TRBV7-2	TGTGCCAGCAGCCGATCCCCCAACACAGATACGCAGTATTTT	CASSRSPNTDTQYF
TRBJ2-5	NA	NA	TRBV11-3	TGTGCCGGGAGGCAGCCCCTACTTCAAGAGACCCAGTACTTC	CAGRQPLLQETQYF
TRBJ2-2	medium-sized	NA	TRBV7-3	TGTGCCAGCAGCTTATGGACCGGGGAGCTGTTTTTT	CASSLWTGELFF
TRBJ1-5	NA	NA	TRBV5-6	TGTGCCAGCAGCTTGTTGGGGCGAGGGCAGCCCCAGCATTTT	CASSLLGRGQPQHF